The rows below give T cell receptor beta chains drawn from one sample of a study of cytomegalovirus exposure and HLA in healthy donors. The data were produced by immunoSEQ multiplex PCR, yet TCRdb's version contains in-frame clones alone and is incomplete. This table has 150,000 to 200,000 clones, around four fifths appearing once. The sample consisted of PBMCs. These receptors all come from a man aged 18 to 30 in good health and CMV-seropositive. The CDR3 runs from the conserved cysteine through the conserved F or W. The D gene is left open where the match is weak. Clone size appears in some rows only: once, few, many, or a class for an expanded clone.

j_gene: TRBJ1-1
abundance: .
d_gene: TRBD1
len: 14
v_gene: TRBV6-5
CDR3aa: CASSPTGPNTEAFF
CDR3nt: TGTGCCAGCAGTCCGACAGGGCCGAACACTGAAGCTTTCTTT

j_gene: TRBJ2-3
abundance: .
d_gene: .
len: 14
v_gene: TRBV19
CDR3aa: CASREWGVADTQYF
CDR3nt: TGTGCCAGTAGGGAGTGGGGGGTTGCAGATACGCAGTATTTT

j_gene: TRBJ2-5
abundance: .
d_gene: .
len: 13
v_gene: TRBV5-6
CDR3aa: CASSLVKGETQYF
CDR3nt: TGTGCCAGCAGCTTGGTTAAGGGGGAGACCCAGTACTTC

j_gene: TRBJ1-1
abundance: .
d_gene: TRBD1
len: 14
v_gene: TRBV7-3
CDR3aa: CASSLGQVNTEAFF
CDR3nt: TGTGCCAGCAGCTTAGGACAGGTGAACACTGAAGCTTTCTTT

j_gene: TRBJ2-2
abundance: once
d_gene: TRBD1
len: 15
v_gene: TRBV6-4
CDR3aa: CASSQGTGDTGELFF
CDR3nt: TGTGCCAGCAGTCAAGGGACAGGGGACACCGGGGAGCTGTTTTTT

j_gene: TRBJ1-1
abundance: .
d_gene: .
len: 15
v_gene: TRBV6-6
CDR3aa: CASRSRGRGNTEAFF
CDR3nt: TGTGCCAGCAGAAGCAGGGGCCGGGGAAACACTGAAGCTTTCTTT

j_gene: TRBJ2-1
abundance: .
d_gene: .
len: 17
v_gene: TRBV7-2
CDR3aa: CASSLDTTGSSYNEQFF
CDR3nt: TGTGCCAGCAGCTTAGACACTACAGGGAGCTCCTACAATGAGCAGTTCTTC

j_gene: TRBJ1-1
abundance: .
d_gene: TRBD1
len: 15
v_gene: TRBV27
CDR3aa: CASSLGQGGNTEAFF
CDR3nt: TGTGCCAGCAGTTTGGGCCAGGGGGGGAACACTGAAGCTTTCTTT

j_gene: TRBJ1-3
abundance: .
d_gene: TRBD1
len: 18
v_gene: TRBV9
CDR3aa: CASSVATRDRVGGNTIYF
CDR3nt: TGTGCCAGCAGCGTAGCTACTAGGGACAGGGTCGGTGGAAACACCATATATTTT

j_gene: TRBJ1-5
abundance: once
d_gene: .
len: 15
v_gene: TRBV7-2
CDR3aa: CASSLGPAGPQPQHF
CDR3nt: TGTGCCAGCAGCTTAGGGCCCGCAGGTCCCCAGCCCCAGCATTTT

j_gene: TRBJ2-7
abundance: .
d_gene: .
len: 13
v_gene: TRBV15
CDR3aa: CATSRDHTSEQYF
CDR3nt: TGTGCCACCAGCAGAGATCACACTAGCGAGCAGTACTTC